The next 6 T cell receptor beta chains were all read from a single sample in a study of tumor-infiltrating lymphocytes in oesophageal squamous cell carcinoma. TCRdb processed the PCR reads anew with MiXCR; each CDR3 protein has one entry. The profile shows approximately 20,000 distinct CDR3 sequences, 36% of them singletons. The sample comprised esophageal tumor tissue. The receptors were sampled from a male donor with esophageal squamous cell carcinoma.

V and J are TRBV6-8 and TRBJ1-4, with 9 bases that match TRBD1. In germline, CDR1 is MNHGY, CDR2 SAAAGT. With 6 bases clipped from V and 2 bases from J, the junction kept 4 bases outside the gene matches. This CDR3 is 15 amino acids long. CDR3 residues: CASRNRGHTNEKLFF. CDR3 in DNA: TGTGCCAGCAGAAACAGGGGGCATACTAATGAAAAACTGTTTTTT.

By its share, this clonotype is medium-sized (0.01 to 0.1%). The chain uses TRBV6-6 and TRBJ2-6; the D gene is possibly TRBD2 (6 bases). The CDR3 is 18 amino acids. The germline V gene has CDR1 MNHNY and CDR2 SVGAGI (reference sequence). Trimming left V 2 bases short and J 0 bases short, with 14 bases between. The DNA for the CDR3 is TGTGCCAGCAGTTACAGTTCGGGGGTCGGCTCTGGGGCCAACGTCCTGACTTTC. It is translated as CASSYSSGVGSGANVLTF.

The J gene is TRBJ2-5, the V gene TRBV18; D may be TRBD2 (6 bases). The DNA end lines up better with TRBJ2-1; the J call may be wrong. The germline gives CDR1 KGHSH, CDR2 LQKENI. The CDR3 loop spans 15 amino acids. The CDR3 DNA sequence: TGTGCCAGCTCACCCTGGGACTCCGGAAGTTTTGAGCAGTTCTTC. Translated, it gives CASSPWDSGSFEQFF.

This clonotype was observed a single time. This CDR3 is missing its conserved last phenylalanine or tryptophan, likely due to a read error. It is unclear where the CDR3 begins or ends on the DNA, so no DNA is shown, and the CDR3 is as TCRdb lists it. The genes are TRBV27 and TRBJ2-7; no DNA check was done on the table's D call, TRBD1. The CDR3 is 16 residues long, counting both termini. CDR1 MNHEY and CDR2 SMNVEV come from the germline V gene (reference sequence). CDR3 in amino acids: CASRPPRGGYEQYFGS.

This clonotype was seen many times. The gene calls are TRBV5-5 and TRBJ2-5, with unresolved D. Trimming left V 1 base short and J 3 bases short, with 10 bases between. Germline V gives CDR1 SGHKS, CDR2 YYEKEE (reference sequence). This CDR3 contains 14 residues. The DNA for the CDR3 is TGTGCCAGCAGCTTGTTGCAGTTGAAAGAGACCCAGTACTTC. As protein: CASSLLQLKETQYF.

This clonotype has a count of ten or more. The V call is TRBV27, the J call TRBJ1-1, with TRBD1 identical over 7 bases. The CDR3 runs 13 residues. V was clipped by 3 bases and J by 6 bases; unmatched bases: 4. The germline CDR1 and CDR2 sequences are MNHEY and SMNVEV (reference sequence). CDR3 amino acids: CASSFRRGAEAFF. CDR3 bases: TGTGCCAGCAGTTTTCGCAGGGGGGCTGAAGCTTTCTTT.